The clone carrying this T cell receptor beta chain showed up just a few times. Antigen specificity is unknown. Unmatched junction bases numbered 7, after V lost 5 bases and J lost 6 bases. The CDR3 is 15 amino acids. Germline V gives CDR1 SGHVS, CDR2 FQNEAQ. This record comes from a study of human T cells and chemical hapten exposure. Findings and limits, study-wide: Healthy people's immune response may differ from that of the donors, who had alopecia. As patch test score rose, PT1 expanded TCR counts tended to rise as well. Expanded TCRs were compared with controls, and the expanded TCRs formed significantly more large CDR3 similarity clusters.

In the authors' workflow: Around 97,000 TCRs per sample was the median, with a range of 23,224 to 690,600. TCRdb itself ran the RACE reads through MiXCR, one entry per CDR3 protein. V and J calls and clone size were set by TCRdb, not the authors. The sample lists around 120,000 distinct CDR3 sequences; roughly an eighth were seen once. Time point specified: patch test 1, 2 weeks after DPC sensitization. Described treatment: therapeutic diphenylcyclopropenone sensitization with weekly scalp DPC. The receptor was isolated from a man between 18 and 35 years old with alopecia areata. Some clones in this sample may be carry-over from other donors' samples. The chain recombines TRBV7-8 with TRBJ2-2, with 9 bases matching TRBD1. The material sequenced was whole blood, taken in connection with sensitization to the hapten diphenylcyclopropenone (DPC). CDR3 loop: CASSKDRGYAGELFF. The CDR3 DNA reads as TGTGCCAGCAGCAAGGACAGGGGTTATGCCGGGGAGCTGTTTTTT.